This T cell receptor (beta chain) was profiled in a study of T cell repertoires in cytomegalovirus infection. Study-level information: Public TCR beta signature analysis indicated the presence of both CMV infection and matching HLA type. Study-wide points: Individuals carrying CMV plus the relevant HLA were identified by cumulative frequency of public TCR beta families. In two of eight donors, the top clonotype was HLA-C-restricted CMV-specific.

The CDR3 runs 13 residues. Unmatched junction bases numbered 5, after V lost 12 bases and J lost 4 bases. Germline-derived CDR1 and CDR2 are KGHDR and SFDVKD. TCRdb recomputed calls from the reads with MiXCR, one row per CDR3 protein. The table shows 680,000 or so distinct CDR3 sequences, with approximately 40% occurring only once. This clonotype has just a few counts. The antigen is not known. The sample comprised PBMCs. The rearrangement joins TRBV24-1 to TRBJ2-2; 9 positions match TRBD1. The sequence derives from a human donor in good health (CMV status not recorded). Some clones in this sample may be carry-over from other donors' samples. This CDR3 is CASGQGFTGELFF. The CDR3 nucleotides read TGTGCCTCGGGACAGGGCTTCACCGGGGAGCTGTTTTTT.